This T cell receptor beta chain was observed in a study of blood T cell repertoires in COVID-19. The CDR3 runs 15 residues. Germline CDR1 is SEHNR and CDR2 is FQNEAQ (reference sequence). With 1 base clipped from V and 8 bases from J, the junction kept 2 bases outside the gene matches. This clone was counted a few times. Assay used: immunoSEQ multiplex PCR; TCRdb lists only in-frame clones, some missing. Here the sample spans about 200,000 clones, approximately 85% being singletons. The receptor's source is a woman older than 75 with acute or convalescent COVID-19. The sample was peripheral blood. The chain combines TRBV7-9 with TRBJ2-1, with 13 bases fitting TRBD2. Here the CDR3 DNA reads TGTGCCAGCAGCTTAGGGACTAGCGGGAGAGATGAGCAGTTCTTC. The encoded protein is CASSLGTSGRDEQFF.